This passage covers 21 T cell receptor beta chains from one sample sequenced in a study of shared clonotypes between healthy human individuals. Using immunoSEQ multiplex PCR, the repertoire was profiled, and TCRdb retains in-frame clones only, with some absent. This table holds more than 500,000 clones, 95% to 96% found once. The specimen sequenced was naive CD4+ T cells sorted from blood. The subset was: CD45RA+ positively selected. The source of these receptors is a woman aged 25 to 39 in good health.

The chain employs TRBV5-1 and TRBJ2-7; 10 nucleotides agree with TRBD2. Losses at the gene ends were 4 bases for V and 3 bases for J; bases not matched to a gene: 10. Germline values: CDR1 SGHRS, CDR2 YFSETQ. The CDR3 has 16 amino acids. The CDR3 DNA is TGCGCCAGCAGCCCCAGTGGAGTAGCGGGGGGCTACGAGCAGTACTTC. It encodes CASSPSGVAGGYEQYF.

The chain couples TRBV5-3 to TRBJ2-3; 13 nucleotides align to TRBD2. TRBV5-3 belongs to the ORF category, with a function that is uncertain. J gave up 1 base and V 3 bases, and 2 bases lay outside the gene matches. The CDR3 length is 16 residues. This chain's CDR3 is CARSSGLAGRTDTQYF. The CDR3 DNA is TGTGCCAGAAGCTCGGGACTAGCGGGACGCACAGATACGCAGTATTTT.

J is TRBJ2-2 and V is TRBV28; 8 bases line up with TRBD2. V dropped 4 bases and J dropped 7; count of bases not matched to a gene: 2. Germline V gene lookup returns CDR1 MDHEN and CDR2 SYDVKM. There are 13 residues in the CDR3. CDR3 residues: CASSSGRGGELFF. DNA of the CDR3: TGTGCCAGCAGTTCCGGGAGGGGCGGGGAGCTGTTTTTT.

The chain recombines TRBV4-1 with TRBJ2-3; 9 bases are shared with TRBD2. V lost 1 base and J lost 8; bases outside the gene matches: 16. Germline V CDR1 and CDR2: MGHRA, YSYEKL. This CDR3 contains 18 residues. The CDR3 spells CASSQGGRASGPRGTQYF. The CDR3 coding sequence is TGCGCCAGCAGCCAAGGCGGGAGGGCCTCTGGTCCCAGGGGTACGCAGTATTTT.

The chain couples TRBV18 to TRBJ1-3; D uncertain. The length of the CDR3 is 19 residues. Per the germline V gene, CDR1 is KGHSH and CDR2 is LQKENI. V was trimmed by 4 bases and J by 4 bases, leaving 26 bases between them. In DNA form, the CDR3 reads TGTGCCAGCTCACTCACATTGGACCCCGCGGCGGGGTGGGGAAACACCATATATTTT. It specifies CASSLTLDPAAGWGNTIYF.

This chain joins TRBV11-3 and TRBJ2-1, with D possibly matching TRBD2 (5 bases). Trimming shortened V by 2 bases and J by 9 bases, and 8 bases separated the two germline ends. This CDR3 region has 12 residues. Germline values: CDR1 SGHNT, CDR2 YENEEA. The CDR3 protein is CASSLLASEQFF. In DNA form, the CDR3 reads TGTGCCAGCAGCTTATTAGCGTCTGAGCAGTTCTTC.

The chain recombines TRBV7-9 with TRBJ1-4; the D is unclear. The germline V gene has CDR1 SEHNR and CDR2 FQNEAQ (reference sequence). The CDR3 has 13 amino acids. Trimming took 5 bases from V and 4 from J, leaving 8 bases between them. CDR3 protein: CASSQRGNEKLFF. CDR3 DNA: TGTGCCAGCAGCCAGCGCGGTAATGAAAAACTGTTTTTT.

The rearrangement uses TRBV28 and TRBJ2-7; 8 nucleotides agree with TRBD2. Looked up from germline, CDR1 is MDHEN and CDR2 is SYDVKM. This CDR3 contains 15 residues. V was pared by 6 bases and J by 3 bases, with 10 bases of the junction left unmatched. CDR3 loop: CASSPSGGPIYEQYF. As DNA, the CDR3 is TGTGCCAGCAGCCCCTCGGGGGGGCCGATCTACGAGCAGTACTTC.

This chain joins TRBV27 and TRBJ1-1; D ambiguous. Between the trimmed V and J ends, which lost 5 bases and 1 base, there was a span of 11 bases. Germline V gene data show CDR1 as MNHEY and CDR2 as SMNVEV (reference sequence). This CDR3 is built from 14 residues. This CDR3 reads CASSTSYGNTEAFF. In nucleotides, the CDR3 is TGTGCCAGCAGTACCTCGTATGGGAACACTGAAGCTTTCTTT.

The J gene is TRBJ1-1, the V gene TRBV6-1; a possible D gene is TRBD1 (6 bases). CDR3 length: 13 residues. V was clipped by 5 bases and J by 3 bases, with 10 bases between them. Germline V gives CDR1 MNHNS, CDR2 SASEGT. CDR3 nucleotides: TGTGCCAGCAGTACCCGACAGGACACTGAAGCTTTCTTT. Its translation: CASSTRQDTEAFF.

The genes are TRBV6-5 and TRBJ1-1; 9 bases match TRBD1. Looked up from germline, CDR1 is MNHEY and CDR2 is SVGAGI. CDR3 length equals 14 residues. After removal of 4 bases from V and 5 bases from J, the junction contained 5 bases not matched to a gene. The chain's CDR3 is CASSSGQGWTEAFF. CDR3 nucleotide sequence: TGTGCCAGCAGTTCGGGACAGGGATGGACTGAAGCTTTCTTT.

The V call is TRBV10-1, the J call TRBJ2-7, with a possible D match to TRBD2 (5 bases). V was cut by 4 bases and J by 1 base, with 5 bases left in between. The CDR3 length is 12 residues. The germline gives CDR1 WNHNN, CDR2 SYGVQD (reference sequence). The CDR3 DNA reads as TGCGCCAGCAGTGCGGGGTCCTACGAGCAGTACTTC. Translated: CASSAGSYEQYF.

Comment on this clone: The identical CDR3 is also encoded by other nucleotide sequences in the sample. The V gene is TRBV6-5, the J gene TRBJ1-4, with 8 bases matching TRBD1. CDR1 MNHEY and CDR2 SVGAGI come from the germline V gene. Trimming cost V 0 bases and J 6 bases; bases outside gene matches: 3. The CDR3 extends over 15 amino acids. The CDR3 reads CASSYSGQGYEKLFF. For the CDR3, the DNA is TGTGCCAGCAGTTACTCAGGACAGGGATATGAAAAACTGTTTTTT.

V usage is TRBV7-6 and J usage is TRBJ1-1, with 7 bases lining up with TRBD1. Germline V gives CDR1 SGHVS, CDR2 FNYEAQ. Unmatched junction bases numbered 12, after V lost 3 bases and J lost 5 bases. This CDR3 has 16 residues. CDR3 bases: TGTGCCAGCAGCTTTGGTTTAGACAGGGATAGTACTGAAGCTTTCTTT. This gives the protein CASSFGLDRDSTEAFF. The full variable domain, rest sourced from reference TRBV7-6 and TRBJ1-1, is GAGVSQSPRYKVTKRGQDVALRCDPISGHVSLYWYRQALGQGPEFLTYFNYEAQQDKSGLPNDRFSAERPEGSISTLTIQRTEQRDSAMYRCASSFGLDRDSTEAFFGQGTRLTVV.

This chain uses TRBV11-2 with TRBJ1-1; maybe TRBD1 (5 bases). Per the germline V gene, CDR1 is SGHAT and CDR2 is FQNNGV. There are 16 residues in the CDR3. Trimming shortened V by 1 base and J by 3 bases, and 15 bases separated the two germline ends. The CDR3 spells CASSLGFRGRYTEAFF. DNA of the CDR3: TGTGCCAGCAGCTTAGGGTTTAGGGGTAGGTACACTGAAGCTTTCTTT. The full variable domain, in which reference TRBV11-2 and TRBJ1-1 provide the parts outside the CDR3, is EAGVAQSPRYKIIEKRQSVAFWCNPISGHATLYWYQQILGQGPKLLIQFQNNGVVDDSQLPKDRFSAERLKGVDSTLKIQPAKLEDSAVYLCASSLGFRGRYTEAFFGQGTRLTVV.

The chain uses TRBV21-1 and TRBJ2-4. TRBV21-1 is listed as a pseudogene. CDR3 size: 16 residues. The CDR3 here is CASSKWGGLAKNIQYF. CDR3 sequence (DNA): TGTGCCAGCAGCAAATGGGGCGGGCTAGCCAAAAACATTCAGTACTTC.

This chain's CDR3 is CASSLENKNTEAFF. CDR3 in DNA: TGTGCCAGCAGCTTAGAGAACAAGAACACTGAAGCTTTCTTT. The chain links TRBV7-8 to TRBJ1-1; D ambiguous. There are 14 residues in the CDR3. Trimming left V 1 base short and J 1 base short, with 7 bases between. Germline V gene sequence: CDR1 SGHVS, CDR2 FQNEAQ.

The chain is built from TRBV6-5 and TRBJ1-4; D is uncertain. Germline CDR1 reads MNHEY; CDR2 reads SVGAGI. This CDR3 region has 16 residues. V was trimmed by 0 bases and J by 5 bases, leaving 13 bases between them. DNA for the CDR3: TGTGCCAGCAGTTACTCTACAGTAGTGGGGAATGAAAAACTGTTTTTT. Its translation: CASSYSTVVGNEKLFF.

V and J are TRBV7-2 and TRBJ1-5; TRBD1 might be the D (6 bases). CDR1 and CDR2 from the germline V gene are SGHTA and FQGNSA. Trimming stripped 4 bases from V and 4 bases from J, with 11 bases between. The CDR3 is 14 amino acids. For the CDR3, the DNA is TGTGCCAGCAGCTCACAGGGTTATAATCAGCCCCAGCATTTT. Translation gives CASSSQGYNQPQHF.

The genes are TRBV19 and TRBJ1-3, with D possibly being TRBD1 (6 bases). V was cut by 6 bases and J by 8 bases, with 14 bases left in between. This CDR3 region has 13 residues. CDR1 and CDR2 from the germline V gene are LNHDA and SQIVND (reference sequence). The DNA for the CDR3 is TGTGCCAGTAGATCGGACAGCCTTGACACCATATATTTT. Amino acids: CASRSDSLDTIYF. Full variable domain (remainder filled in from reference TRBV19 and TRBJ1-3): DGGITQSPKYLFRKEGQNVTLSCEQNLNHDAMYWYRQDPGQGLRLIYYSQIVNDFQKGDIAEGYSVSREKKESFPLTVTSAQKNPTAFYLCASRSDSLDTIYFGEGSWLTVV.

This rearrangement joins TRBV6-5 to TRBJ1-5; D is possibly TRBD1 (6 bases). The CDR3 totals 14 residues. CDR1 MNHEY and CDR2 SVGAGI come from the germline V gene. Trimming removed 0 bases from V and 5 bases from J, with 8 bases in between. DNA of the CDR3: TGTGCCAGCAGTTACTCGGGGGGCCATCAGCCCCAGCATTTT. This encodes CASSYSGGHQPQHF.